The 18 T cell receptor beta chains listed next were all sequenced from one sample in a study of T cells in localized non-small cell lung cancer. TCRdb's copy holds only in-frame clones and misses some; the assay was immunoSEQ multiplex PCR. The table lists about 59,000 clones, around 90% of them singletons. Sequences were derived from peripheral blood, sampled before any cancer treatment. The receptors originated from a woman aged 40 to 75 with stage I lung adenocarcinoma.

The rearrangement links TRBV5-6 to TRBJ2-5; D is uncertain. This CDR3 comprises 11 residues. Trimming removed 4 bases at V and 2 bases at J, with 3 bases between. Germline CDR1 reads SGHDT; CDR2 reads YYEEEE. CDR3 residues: CASSNQETQYF. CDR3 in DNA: TGTGCCAGCAGCAATCAAGAGACCCAGTACTTC. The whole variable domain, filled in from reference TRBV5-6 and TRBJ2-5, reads DAGVTQSPTHLIKTRGQQVTLRCSPKSGHDTVSWYQQALGQGPQFIFQYYEEEERQRGNFPDRFSGHQFPNYSSELNVNALLLGDSALYLCASSNQETQYFGPGTRLLVL.

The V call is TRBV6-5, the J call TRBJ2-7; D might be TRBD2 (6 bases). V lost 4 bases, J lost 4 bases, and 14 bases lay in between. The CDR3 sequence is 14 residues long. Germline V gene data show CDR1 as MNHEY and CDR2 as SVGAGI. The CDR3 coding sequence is TGTGCCAGCAGTTCCACGGAGGGATGGTACGAGCAGTACTTC. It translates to CASSSTEGWYEQYF.

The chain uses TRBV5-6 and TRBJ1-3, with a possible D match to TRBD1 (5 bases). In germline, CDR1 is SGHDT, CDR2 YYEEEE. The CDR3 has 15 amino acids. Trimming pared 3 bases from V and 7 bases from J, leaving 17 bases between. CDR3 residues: CASSWGDYPSNTIYF. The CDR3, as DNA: TGTGCCAGCAGCTGGGGGGATTATCCATCGAACACCATATATTTT. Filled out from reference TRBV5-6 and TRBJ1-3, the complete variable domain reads DAGVTQSPTHLIKTRGQQVTLRCSPKSGHDTVSWYQQALGQGPQFIFQYYEEEERQRGNFPDRFSGHQFPNYSSELNVNALLLGDSALYLCASSWGDYPSNTIYFGEGSWLTVV.

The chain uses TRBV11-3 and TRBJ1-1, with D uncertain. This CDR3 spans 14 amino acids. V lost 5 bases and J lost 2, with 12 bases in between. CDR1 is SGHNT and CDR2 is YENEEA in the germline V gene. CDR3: CASSLGEGNTEAFF. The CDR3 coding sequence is TGTGCCAGCAGCCTGGGCGAGGGAAACACTGAAGCTTTCTTT.

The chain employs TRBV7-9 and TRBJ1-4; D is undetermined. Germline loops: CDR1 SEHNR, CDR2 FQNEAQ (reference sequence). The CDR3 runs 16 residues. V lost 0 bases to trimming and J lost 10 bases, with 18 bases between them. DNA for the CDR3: TGTGCCAGCAGCTTAGCGCGTGACGACATTACGGGAAAACTGTTTTTT. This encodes CASSLARDDITGKLFF.

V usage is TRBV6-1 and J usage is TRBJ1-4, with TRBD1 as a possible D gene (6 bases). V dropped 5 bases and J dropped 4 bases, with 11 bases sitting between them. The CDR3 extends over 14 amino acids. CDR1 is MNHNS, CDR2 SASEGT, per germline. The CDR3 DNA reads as TGTGCCAGCAGTCGGACAGTCCTTAATGAAAAACTGTTTTTT. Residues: CASSRTVLNEKLFF.

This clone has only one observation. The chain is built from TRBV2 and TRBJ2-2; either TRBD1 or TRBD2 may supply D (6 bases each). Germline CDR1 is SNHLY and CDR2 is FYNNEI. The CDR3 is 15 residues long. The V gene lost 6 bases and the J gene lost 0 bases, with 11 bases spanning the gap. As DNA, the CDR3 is TGTGCCAGCAGAAAGGAGGGGGCGAACACCGGGGAGCTGTTTTTT. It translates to CASRKEGANTGELFF.

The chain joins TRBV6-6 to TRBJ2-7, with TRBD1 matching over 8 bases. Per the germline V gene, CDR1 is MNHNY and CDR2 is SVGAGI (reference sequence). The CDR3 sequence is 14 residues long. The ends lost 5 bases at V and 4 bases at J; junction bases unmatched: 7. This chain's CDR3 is CASSLDRDFYEQYF. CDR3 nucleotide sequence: TGTGCCAGCAGTCTGGACAGGGACTTTTACGAGCAGTACTTC.

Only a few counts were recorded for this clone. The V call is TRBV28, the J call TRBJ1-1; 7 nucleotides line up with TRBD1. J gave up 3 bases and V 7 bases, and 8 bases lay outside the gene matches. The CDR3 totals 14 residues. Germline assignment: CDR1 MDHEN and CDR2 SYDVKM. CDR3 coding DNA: TGTGCCAGCACCTTGACAGGGCGGCACACTGAAGCTTTCTTT. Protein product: CASTLTGRHTEAFF.

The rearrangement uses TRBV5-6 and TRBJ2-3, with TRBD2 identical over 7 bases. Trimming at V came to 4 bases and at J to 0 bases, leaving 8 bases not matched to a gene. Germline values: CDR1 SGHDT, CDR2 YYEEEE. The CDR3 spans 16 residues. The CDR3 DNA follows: TGTGCCAGCAGCACTTTAGCGGGCCCTAGCACAGATACGCAGTATTTT. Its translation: CASSTLAGPSTDTQYF.

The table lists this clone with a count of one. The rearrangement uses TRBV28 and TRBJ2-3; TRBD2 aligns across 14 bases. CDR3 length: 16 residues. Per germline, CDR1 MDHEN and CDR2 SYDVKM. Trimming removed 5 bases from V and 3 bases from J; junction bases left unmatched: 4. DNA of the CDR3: TGTGCCAGCAGTAGACGACTAGCGGGAGGGACAGATACGCAGTATTTT. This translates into CASSRRLAGGTDTQYF.

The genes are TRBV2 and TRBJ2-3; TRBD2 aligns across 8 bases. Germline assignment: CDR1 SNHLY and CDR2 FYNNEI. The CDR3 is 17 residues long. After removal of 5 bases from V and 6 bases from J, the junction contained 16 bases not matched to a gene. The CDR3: CASSHSSSSGGGDTQYF. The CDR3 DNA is TGTGCCAGCAGTCATTCGTCGTCAAGCGGGGGTGGGGATACGCAGTATTTT.

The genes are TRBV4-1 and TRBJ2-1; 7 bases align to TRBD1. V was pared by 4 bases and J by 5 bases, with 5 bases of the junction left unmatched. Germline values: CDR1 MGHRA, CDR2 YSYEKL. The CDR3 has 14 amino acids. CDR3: CASSPSDRDNEQFF. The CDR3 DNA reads TGCGCCAGCAGCCCATCCGACAGGGACAATGAGCAGTTCTTC.

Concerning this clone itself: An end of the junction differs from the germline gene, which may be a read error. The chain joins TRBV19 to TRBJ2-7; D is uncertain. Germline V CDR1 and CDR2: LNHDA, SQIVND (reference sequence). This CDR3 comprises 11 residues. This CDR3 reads CASKGEVETIF. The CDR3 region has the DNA TGTGCCAGTAAGGGTGAGGTAGAAACTATATTC.

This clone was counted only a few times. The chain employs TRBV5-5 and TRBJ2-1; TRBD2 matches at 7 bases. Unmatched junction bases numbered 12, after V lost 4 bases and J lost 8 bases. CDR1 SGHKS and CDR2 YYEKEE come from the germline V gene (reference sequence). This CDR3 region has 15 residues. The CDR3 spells CASSRVGGSGHEQFF. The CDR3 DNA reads TGTGCCAGCAGCCGTGTTGGCGGGAGTGGCCATGAGCAGTTCTTC.

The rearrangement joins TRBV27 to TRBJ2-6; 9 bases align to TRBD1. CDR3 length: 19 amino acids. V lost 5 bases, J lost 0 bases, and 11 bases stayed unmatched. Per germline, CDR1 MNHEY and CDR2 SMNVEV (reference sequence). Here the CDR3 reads CASSLRDRETPSGANVLTF. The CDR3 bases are TGTGCCAGCAGTCTCCGGGACAGGGAGACCCCCTCTGGGGCCAACGTCCTGACTTTC.

The CDR3 here is CASSPERSSNQPQHF. The CDR3 DNA is TGTGCCAGCAGCCCCGAGAGGAGCAGCAATCAGCCCCAGCATTTT. The V call is TRBV4-2, the J call TRBJ1-5; D unclear. The CDR3 runs to 15 residues. Germline V gene data show CDR1 as LGHNA and CDR2 as YNFKEQ. The V gene lost 4 bases and the J gene lost 1 base, with 11 bases spanning the gap.

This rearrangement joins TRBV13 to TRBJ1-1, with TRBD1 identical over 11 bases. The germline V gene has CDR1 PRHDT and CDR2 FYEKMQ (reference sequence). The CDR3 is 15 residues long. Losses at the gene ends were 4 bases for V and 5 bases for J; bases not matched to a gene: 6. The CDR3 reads CASSYPGQGDTEAFF. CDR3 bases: TGTGCCAGCAGCTATCCGGGACAGGGGGATACTGAAGCTTTCTTT.